Presented here are 24 T cell receptor beta chains from one specimen sequenced in a study of T cells after yellow fever vaccination. MiXCR was run by TCRdb on the 5' RACE reads, yielding one entry per CDR3 protein. The sample shows 150,000 to 200,000 distinct CDR3 sequences, 9.5% to 12% of them seen only once. Here the sequenced sample was CD8+ T cells sorted from PBMCs, taken 15 days after the yellow fever booster vaccination. The receptor source for this set is a man aged 18 to 35 who received the YFV17D yellow fever vaccine.

Only a few counts were recorded for this clonotype. V and J are TRBV20-1 and TRBJ2-5, with D perhaps matching TRBD1 (5 bases). This CDR3 has 14 amino acids. V shed 0 bases and J shed 2 bases, with 10 bases lying between them. Looked up from germline, CDR1 is DFQATT and CDR2 is SNEGSKA (reference sequence). The CDR3 is CSARDLGVQETQYF. CDR3 coding DNA: TGCAGTGCTAGAGATCTAGGGGTGCAAGAGACCCAGTACTTC.

In this sample, this clonotype turned up a few times. This chain uses TRBV6-2 or TRBV6-3 with TRBJ2-3; TRBD1 might be the D (6 bases). Trimming removed 0 bases from V and 3 bases from J, with 16 bases in between. CDR1 is MNHEY and CDR2 is SVGEGT in the germline V gene. This CDR3 contains 17 residues. CDR3 bases: TGTGCCAGCAGTTACTCGCCCACAGGGTTCTATACAGATACGCAGTATTTT. Protein: CASSYSPTGFYTDTQYF.

CDR3 in DNA: TGTGCCACCAGTGGTGGACTACCCTACAATGAGCAGTTCTTC. It specifies CATSGGLPYNEQFF. This rearrangement joins TRBV24-1 to TRBJ2-1, with D perhaps TRBD2 (6 bases). This CDR3 has 14 residues. Germline values: CDR1 KGHDR, CDR2 SFDVKD. V lost 5 bases and J 2 bases, leaving 9 bases between the germline ends.

CDR3 bases: TGTGCCAGCAGCCCCGGACTAGTCCATGAGCAGTTCTTC. Residues: CASSPGLVHEQFF. The chain employs TRBV7-7 and TRBJ2-1; 7 nucleotides match TRBD2. The CDR3 has 13 residues. The V gene end was trimmed by 5 bases and the J gene end by 8 bases; junction bases not matched to a gene: 6. In germline, CDR1 is SSHAT, CDR2 FNYEAQ (reference sequence).

V and J are TRBV5-1 and TRBJ1-5, with D unclear. With 4 bases removed from V and 5 bases from J, the gap between germline ends came to 13 bases. This CDR3 has 14 residues. Germline CDR1 is SGHRS and CDR2 is YFSETQ. CDR3 region: CASSTRPEDQPQHF. CDR3 in DNA: TGCGCCAGCAGCACCAGACCGGAGGATCAGCCCCAGCATTTT. Variable domain in full (rest from reference TRBV5-1 and TRBJ1-5): KAGVTQTPRYLIKTRGQQVTLSCSPISGHRSVSWYQQTPGQGLQFLFEYFSETQRNKGNFPGRFSGRQFSNSRSEMNVSTLELGDSALYLCASSTRPEDQPQHFGDGTRLSIL.

V is TRBV5-5 and J is TRBJ1-5; 8 bases fit TRBD1. In germline, CDR1 is SGHKS, CDR2 YYEKEE (reference sequence). V lost 1 base to trimming and J lost 3 bases; unmatched junction nucleotides: 3. The CDR3 runs to 15 residues. DNA of the CDR3: TGTGCCAGCAGCTTGTCAGGGGGCCTCAATCAGCCCCAGCATTTT. Protein: CASSLSGGLNQPQHF.

The chain has TRBV19 and TRBJ2-3, with D maybe TRBD1 (6 bases). Germline CDR1 LNHDA, CDR2 SQIVND (reference sequence). V shed 5 bases and J shed 1 base, with 10 bases lying between them. CDR3 size: 14 residues. The CDR3: CASSSGHRTDTQYF. DNA for the CDR3: TGTGCCAGTAGTTCGGGACATCGCACAGATACGCAGTATTTT.

This clonotype was recorded at least ten times. The rearrangement uses TRBV4-1 and TRBJ2-3; D is unclear. In germline, CDR1 is MGHRA, CDR2 YSYEKL. This CDR3 has 12 amino acids. V was pared by 2 bases and J by 5 bases, with 5 bases between. CDR3 nucleotides: TGCGCCAGCAGCCAAACCCGAGATACGCAGTATTTT. It is translated as CASSQTRDTQYF.

This clonotype was observed a handful of times. J is TRBJ2-2 and V is TRBV29-1, with D unresolved. Germline CDR1 and CDR2: SQVTM and ANQGSEA. Trimming took off 3 bases at V and 2 bases at J, with 13 bases between the two ends. This CDR3 is built from 15 residues. The CDR3 DNA reads as TGCAGCGTTGATGCGCCGTCTTCTAACACCGGGGAGCTGTTTTTT. This gives the protein CSVDAPSSNTGELFF.

The chain couples TRBV29-1 to TRBJ2-3; 11 nucleotides line up with TRBD2. Germline CDR1 and CDR2: SQVTM and ANQGSEA. The CDR3 totals 15 residues. J lost 5 bases, V lost 7 bases, and 11 bases had no gene match. CDR3 DNA sequence: TGCAGCGCCAATCCTAGCGGGGGGCCAGTAGATACGCAGTATTTT. Translated: CSANPSGGPVDTQYF.

V usage is TRBV4-1 and J usage is TRBJ2-5; a weak D match, TRBD1 (5 bases). CDR1 and CDR2 from the germline V gene are MGHRA and YSYEKL. This CDR3 is built from 16 residues. The germline V and J ends were trimmed by 4 bases and 5 bases, with 20 bases remaining between them. The CDR3, as DNA: TGCGCCAGCAGCCCCCTCAGTATCAGGGCTGGGGAGACCCAGTACTTC. This codes for CASSPLSIRAGETQYF.

The chain couples TRBV4-3 to TRBJ1-1; tentative D call: TRBD1 (6 bases). V was trimmed by 0 bases and J by 5 bases, leaving 19 bases between them. CDR1 LGHNA and CDR2 YSLEER come from the germline V gene. This CDR3 spans 17 amino acids. The CDR3 bases are TGCGCCAGCAGCCAAGAGGGGGGCCGGGCGCAGCCTACTGAAGCTTTCTTT. Residues: CASSQEGGRAQPTEAFF.

V gene TRBV10-3 combines with J gene TRBJ2-5; 9 bases are shared with TRBD2. Trimming at V came to 0 bases and at J to 2 bases, leaving 7 bases not matched to a gene. The CDR3 runs 17 residues. CDR1 is ENHRY and CDR2 is SYGVKD in the germline V gene. CDR3 residues: CAISESSRTSAQETQYF. DNA for the CDR3: TGTGCCATCAGTGAGTCGAGCCGGACTAGCGCACAAGAGACCCAGTACTTC.

This clonotype was counted only a few times. The chain links TRBV6-6 to TRBJ2-3; 8 bases line up with TRBD2. After removal of 9 bases from V and 3 bases from J, the junction contained 8 bases not matched to a gene. Per the germline V gene, CDR1 is MNHNY and CDR2 is SVGAGI (reference sequence). This CDR3 comprises 14 residues. CDR3: CASWVSGGTDTQYF. The DNA for the CDR3 is TGTGCCAGTTGGGTCAGCGGGGGAACAGATACGCAGTATTTT.

This clonotype was picked up many times. The V gene is TRBV5-1, the J gene TRBJ2-5; 12 nucleotides align to TRBD1. The CDR3 loop spans 16 amino acids. After removal of 4 bases from V and 4 bases from J, the junction contained 8 bases not matched to a gene. Germline V gene data show CDR1 as SGHRS and CDR2 as YFSETQ. CDR3 sequence: CASSIGTGGAGETQYF. The CDR3 DNA reads TGCGCCAGCAGCATAGGGACAGGGGGCGCGGGAGAGACCCAGTACTTC.

This clonotype occurred a few times. The rearrangement joins TRBV7-2 to TRBJ1-2, with 7 bases fitting TRBD1. This CDR3 has 13 amino acids. V shed 5 bases and J 8 bases; nucleotides not matched to a gene: 8. Germline V gene sequence: CDR1 SGHTA, CDR2 FQGNSA. The CDR3 coding sequence is TGTGCCAGCAGCGAAACAGGGGTGGAAGGCTACACCTTC. This encodes CASSETGVEGYTF.

This clonotype was observed many times. This chain links TRBV7-8 with TRBJ1-1; TRBD1 matches at 10 bases. Germline V lookup: CDR1 SGHVS, CDR2 FQNEAQ. The CDR3 is 16 amino acids. V gave up 1 base and J gave up 5 bases; unmatched junction bases: 7. The CDR3 DNA reads as TGTGCCAGCAGCTTAGAGGGCTGGACAGGGGGAACTGAAGCTTTCTTT. Protein: CASSLEGWTGGTEAFF.

This chain joins TRBV20-1 and TRBJ2-1; TRBD2 agrees at 9 bases. CDR1 and CDR2 from the germline V gene are DFQATT and SNEGSKA (reference sequence). The CDR3 is made up of 15 amino acids. V trimming: 2 bases; J trimming: 10 bases; junction bases outside the gene matches: 12. CDR3 in DNA: TGCAGTGCTAGATCAACCGGGACTAGCTTCGACGAGCAGTTCTTC. This sequence encodes CSARSTGTSFDEQFF.

The chain recombines TRBV7-8 with TRBJ2-7, with a weak D call TRBD2 (6 bases). Germline V gene sequence: CDR1 SGHVS, CDR2 FQNEAQ. The CDR3 runs to 15 residues. V was trimmed by 5 bases and J by 0 bases, leaving 14 bases between them. Here the CDR3 reads CASSRGTYSSYEQYF. The CDR3, as DNA: TGTGCCAGCAGCCGCGGGACTTACAGCTCCTACGAGCAGTACTTC.

The V call is TRBV27, the J call TRBJ2-1, with a tentative D call TRBD1 (5 bases). The CDR3 is made up of 16 amino acids. Germline V gene data show CDR1 as MNHEY and CDR2 as SMNVEV (reference sequence). The V and J ends lost 3 bases and 9 bases respectively, with 21 bases between them. The CDR3 sequence: CASSLSAGSITFEQFF. The CDR3 DNA reads as TGTGCCAGCAGTTTGAGCGCAGGGTCCATTACTTTTGAGCAGTTCTTC.

This clonotype was recorded at least ten times. This rearrangement joins TRBV29-1 to TRBJ2-1, with 13 bases aligning to TRBD2. The germline gives CDR1 SQVTM, CDR2 ANQGSEA. This CDR3 is 13 amino acids long. The junction had 4 bases not matched to a gene; V was cut back by 5 bases and J by 9 bases. The CDR3 bases are TGCAGCGTTAGACTAGCGGGGGGTGGTGAGCAGTTCTTC. Translated: CSVRLAGGGEQFF.

This clonotype was picked up a small number of times. This chain connects TRBV24-1 to TRBJ2-2, with 7 nucleotides matching TRBD2. This CDR3 has 13 residues. The V and J ends lost 9 bases and 5 bases, in that order; junction bases with no gene match: 5. In germline, CDR1 is KGHDR, CDR2 SFDVKD. Here the CDR3 reads CATARRGTGELFF. The CDR3 DNA is TGTGCCACCGCCCGGCGGGGGACCGGGGAGCTGTTTTTT.

This rearrangement joins TRBV7-8 to TRBJ1-1; no clear D gene. Trimming pared 0 bases from V and 4 bases from J, leaving 15 bases between. CDR3 size: 16 residues. The germline gives CDR1 SGHVS, CDR2 FQNEAQ. The CDR3, as DNA: TGTGCCAGCAGCTTAGCTGGTACGGGCTTTGGCACTGAAGCTTTCTTT. Translating it yields CASSLAGTGFGTEAFF.

This clonotype was observed a few times. This rearrangement joins TRBV27 to TRBJ2-5; D is uncertain. Germline loops: CDR1 MNHEY, CDR2 SMNVEV (reference sequence). The CDR3 contains 13 residues. Trimming took off 0 bases at V and 4 bases at J, with 6 bases between the two ends. The CDR3 here is CASSLSHLETQYF. The CDR3 nucleotides are TGTGCCAGCAGTTTATCTCATTTAGAGACCCAGTACTTC.